This T cell receptor beta chain was captured by sequencing in a study of siplizumab effects on memory and regulatory T cells. The assay was immunoSEQ multiplex PCR, and TCRdb's table has in-frame clones only and misses some. Of some 97,000 clones listed, around 90% are singletons. This CDR3 comprises 14 residues. Germline values: CDR1 MNHNS, CDR2 SASEGT. Trimming cost V 1 base and J 0 bases, with 6 bases left between them. Specimen: CD4+ T cells sorted from blood. The receptor was derived from a human donor in good health. Some clones in this sample may be carry-over from other donors' samples. The chain employs TRBV6-1 and TRBJ2-5; D is unclear. The CDR3 nucleotides read TGTGCCAGCAGTGAAGTCATGTACCAAGAGACCCAGTACTTC. Translated, it gives CASSEVMYQETQYF.